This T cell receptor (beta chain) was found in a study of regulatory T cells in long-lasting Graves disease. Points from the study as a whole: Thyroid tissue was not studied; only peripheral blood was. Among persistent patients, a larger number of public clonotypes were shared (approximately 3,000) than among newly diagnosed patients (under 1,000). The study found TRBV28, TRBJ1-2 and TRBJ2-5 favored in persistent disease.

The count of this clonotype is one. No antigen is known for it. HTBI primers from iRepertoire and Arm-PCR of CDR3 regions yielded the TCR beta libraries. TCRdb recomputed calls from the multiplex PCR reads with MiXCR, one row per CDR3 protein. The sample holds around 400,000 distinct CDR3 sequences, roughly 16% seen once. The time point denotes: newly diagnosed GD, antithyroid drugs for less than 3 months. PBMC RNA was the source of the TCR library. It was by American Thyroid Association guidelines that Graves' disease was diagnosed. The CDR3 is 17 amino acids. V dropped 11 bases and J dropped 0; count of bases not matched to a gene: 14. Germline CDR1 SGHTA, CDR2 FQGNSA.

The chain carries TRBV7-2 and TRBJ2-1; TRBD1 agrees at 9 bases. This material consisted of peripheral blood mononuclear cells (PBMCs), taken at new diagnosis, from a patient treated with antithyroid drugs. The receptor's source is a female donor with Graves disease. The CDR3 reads CACSGDGTGRSYNEQFF. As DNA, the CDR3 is TGTGCCTGCTCTGGGGACGGGACAGGGCGCTCCTACAATGAGCAGTTCTTC.